These 13 T cell receptor beta chains were sequenced from one sample in a study of cytomegalovirus exposure and HLA in healthy donors. Primers: 60 Vbeta forward and 13 Jbeta reverse. Assay used: immunoSEQ multiplex PCR; TCRdb lists only in-frame clones, some missing. The table lists about 99,000 clones, almost 80% of them singletons. The sample taken for sequencing was PBMCs. The receptors stem from a man aged 60-69 years in good health and CMV-seropositive.

Only one count was recorded for this clone. The chain recombines TRBV29-1 with TRBJ1-1; weak D call: TRBD1 (5 bases). V lost 4 bases to trimming and J lost 3 bases, with 18 bases between them. The CDR3 is 15 residues long. CDR1 is SQVTM, CDR2 ANQGSEA, per germline. The CDR3 DNA reads TGCAGCGTTGGGGATCGGGGACTATTAGACACTGAAGCTTTCTTT. It is translated as CSVGDRGLLDTEAFF.

In its sample, this clone was seen a few times. V is TRBV5-3 and J is TRBJ1-4; TRBD1 is a possible D gene (5 bases). TRBV5-3 is marked as an open reading frame, function uncertain. This CDR3 is 14 amino acids long. V was cut by 2 bases and J by 6 bases, with 11 bases left in between. The CDR3 loop reads CARSFGGFYEKLFF. For the CDR3, the DNA is TGTGCCAGAAGCTTCGGGGGGTTTTATGAAAAACTGTTTTTT.

The chain's CDR3 is CASRSGFGEKLFF. The CDR3 bases are TGTGCCAGCAGATCAGGGTTTGGCGAAAAACTGTTTTTT. V usage is TRBV5-4 and J usage is TRBJ1-4, with D maybe TRBD1 (5 bases). Germline V gene sequence: CDR1 SGHNT, CDR2 YYREEE (reference sequence). The CDR3 contains 13 residues. Trimming took 5 bases from V and 8 from J, leaving 13 bases between them.

The V call is TRBV7-2, the J call TRBJ1-2; tentatively, D is TRBD1 (6 bases). The V end was cut by 1 base, the J end by 5 bases, with 20 bases between. CDR3 size: 17 residues. Germline loops: CDR1 SGHTA, CDR2 FQGNSA. CDR3 DNA sequence: TGTGCCAGCAGCTTAGATACAGGGAGAATTGGGAGATATGGCTACACCTTC. This encodes CASSLDTGRIGRYGYTF. The whole variable domain, remainder taken from reference TRBV7-2 and TRBJ1-2, is GAGVSQSPSNKVTEKGKDVELRCDPISGHTALYWYRQSLGQGLEFLIYFQGNSAPDKSGLPSDRFSAERTGGSVSTLTIQRTQQEDSAVYLCASSLDTGRIGRYGYTFGSGTRLTVV.

CDR3 in amino acids: CASSVGGVSTDTQYF. The CDR3 coding sequence is TGTGCCAGCAGCGTGGGCGGGGTTAGCACAGATACGCAGTATTTT. V gene TRBV11-2 combines with J gene TRBJ2-3; tentative D call: TRBD2 (6 bases). The CDR3 length is 15 residues. Germline values: CDR1 SGHAT, CDR2 FQNNGV. V dropped 5 bases and J dropped 0 bases, with 12 bases sitting between them.

This sequence joins TRBV5-1 and TRBJ1-1; 9 bases are shared with TRBD1. The CDR3 runs 17 residues. V was clipped by 3 bases and J by 1 base; unmatched bases: 10. The germline V gene has CDR1 SGHRS and CDR2 YFSETQ. CDR3 residues: CASSSGQGLSTNTEAFF. In nucleotides, the CDR3 is TGCGCCAGCAGCTCGGGACAGGGCCTGAGTACGAACACTGAAGCTTTCTTT.

V and J are TRBV5-4 and TRBJ2-4, with D maybe TRBD1 (5 bases). V lost 4 bases to trimming and J lost 3 bases, with 8 bases between them. Germline CDR1 is SGHNT and CDR2 is YYREEE (reference sequence). The CDR3 is 13 amino acids. The CDR3 nucleotides read TGTGCCAGCAGCCCCGACAGCAAAAACATTCAGTACTTC. Its translation is CASSPDSKNIQYF.

Only a few counts were recorded for this clone. V and J are TRBV18 and TRBJ1-4; D uncertain. V lost 4 bases to trimming and J lost 3 bases, with 12 bases between them. Germline V gene lookup returns CDR1 KGHSH and CDR2 LQKENI. The CDR3 covers 15 residues. DNA for the CDR3: TGTGCCAGCTCACAGGAAGTTCAGGCTAATGAAAAACTGTTTTTT. This codes for CASSQEVQANEKLFF.

This clone was recorded only once. The rearrangement uses TRBV11-2 and TRBJ1-5; TRBD1 might be the D (6 bases). Between the trimmed V and J ends, which lost 2 bases and 6 bases, there was a span of 8 bases. This CDR3 is 13 amino acids long. Germline V lookup: CDR1 SGHAT, CDR2 FQNNGV. CDR3 DNA sequence: TGTGCCAGCAGCTTAATGGGGGCTCAGCCCCAGCATTTT. The encoded protein is CASSLMGAQPQHF.

CDR3 in amino acids: CASSQGLPPNSPLHF. The CDR3, as DNA: TGTGCCAGCAGCCAAGGACTCCCACCTAATTCACCCCTCCACTTT. The J gene is TRBJ1-6, the V gene TRBV14; the D is unclear. The ends were cut back, 1 base at V and 6 bases at J, with 10 bases in the middle. Germline CDR1 SGHDN, CDR2 FVKESK. The CDR3 runs 15 residues.

This sequence joins TRBV5-4 and TRBJ1-1; no clear D. This CDR3 region has 15 residues. Between the trimmed V and J ends, which lost 0 bases and 4 bases, there was a span of 13 bases. Germline V gene sequence: CDR1 SGHNT, CDR2 YYREEE (reference sequence). CDR3 protein: CASSLGGSQSTEAFF. Written as DNA, the CDR3 is TGTGCCAGCAGCTTGGGCGGGTCCCAGAGCACTGAAGCTTTCTTT.

The chain links TRBV5-4 to TRBJ1-1; possible D gene TRBD1, 6 bases. This CDR3 is 12 amino acids long. Trimming took 3 bases from V and 5 from J, leaving 8 bases between them. CDR1 and CDR2 from the germline V gene are SGHNT and YYREEE (reference sequence). CDR3 in DNA: TGTGCCAGCAGCTGGGGGCAGACTGAAGCTTTCTTT. Its translation: CASSWGQTEAFF.

In this sample, this clone turned up once. The V gene is TRBV5-1, the J gene TRBJ2-1; 14 bases map to TRBD2. CDR3 length: 15 residues. Germline V gene sequence: CDR1 SGHRS, CDR2 YFSETQ. After removal of 3 bases from V and 9 bases from J, the junction contained 5 bases not matched to a gene. CDR3 sequence (DNA): TGCGCCAGCAGCTCGACTAGCGGGGGGGCCATTGAGCAGTTCTTC. Translation gives CASSSTSGGAIEQFF.